Listed below are T cell receptor beta chains from one sample, sequenced in a study of blood T cell repertoires in COVID-19. Clones were read by immunoSEQ multiplex PCR, and TCRdb kept only the in-frame ones, dropping some. The table lists 350,000 to 550,000 clones, roughly nine tenths of them singletons, with approximately 2% in the top ten. Sequencing input: PBMCs or T cells enriched from blood (not recorded which). The receptors were sampled from a woman younger than 35 with acute COVID-19. The CDR3 runs from the conserved cysteine through the conserved F or W. The order of the fields is J gene, D gene, V gene, clone size, CDR3 DNA, CDR3 protein. D genes are given only for firm matches. The size of a clone is reported for some rows only, either as once, few or many, or as a class for expanded clones.

>TRBJ1-5|TRBD1|TRBV19|few
TGTGCCAGTGCCTTAGGACAGGGGGCCAATCAGCCCCAGCATTTT
CASALGQGANQPQHF
>TRBJ2-2|.|TRBV24-1|.
TGTGCCACCAGTGTTGGGAGCGCGAACACCGGGGAGCTGTTTTTT
CATSVGSANTGELFF
>TRBJ1-1|.|TRBV29-1|.
TGCAGCGTTGAAGATCGATCGGGAAGTGAAGCTTTCTTT
CSVEDRSGSEAFF
>TRBJ2-1|.|TRBV19|.
TGTGCCAGTAACCAGAGACAGGCCCACTCCTACAATGAGCAGTTCTTC
CASNQRQAHSYNEQFF
>TRBJ2-2|.|TRBV24-1|.
TGTGCCACCAGTGATGCGGGCACCGGGGAGCTGTTTTTT
CATSDAGTGELFF
>TRBJ2-5|.|TRBV6-2/TRBV6-3|once
TGTGCCAGCTGCCCCGGTGGAGAGACCCAGTACTTC
CASCPGGETQYF
>TRBJ1-1|.|TRBV13|.
TGTGCCAGCAGCTTAGCCGGGAACACTGAAGCTTTCTTT
CASSLAGNTEAFF
>TRBJ2-6|.|TRBV9|.
TGTGCCAGCAGCGTAGTAGCGACTGGGGCCAACGTCCTGACTTTC
CASSVVATGANVLTF
>TRBJ2-1|.|TRBV19|.
TGTGCCAGTAGTATATCCCGGGATCCTAATCCAAGCTCCTACAATGAGCAGTTCTTC
CASSISRDPNPSSYNEQFF
>TRBJ2-3|TRBD2|TRBV4-1|once
TGCGCCAGCAGCCCTCGGACTAGCGGGGCAGATACGCAGTATTTT
CASSPRTSGADTQYF
>TRBJ2-1|TRBD1|TRBV11-3|.
TGTGCCAGCAGCAGGACAGGGACCGGGGGTGAGCAGTTCTTC
CASSRTGTGGEQFF
>TRBJ2-1|TRBD1|TRBV7-3|once
TGTGCCAGCAGCTTAATGGCCCCGGGACAGGGGGCGAATGAGCAGTTCTTC
CASSLMAPGQGANEQFF
>TRBJ1-2|TRBD1|TRBV10-3|.
TGTGCCATCAGTGAGTCGACTCGAGGGACAGGGGACGGGTATGGCTACACCTTC
CAISESTRGTGDGYGYTF
>TRBJ1-5|.|TRBV7-2|.
TGTGCCAGCAGCCAGGATTATCAGCCCCAGCATTTT
CASSQDYQPQHF
>TRBJ1-5|TRBD1|TRBV7-8|.
TGTGCCAGCAGCTTAATCGGACAGGGTCAGCCCCAGCATTTT
CASSLIGQGQPQHF
>TRBJ2-1|TRBD2|TRBV11-2|.
TGTGCCAGCAGCTTAGAACCTGGGCTAGCGGATTTCTTC
CASSLEPGLADFF
>TRBJ1-1|.|TRBV23-1|.
TGCGCCAGCAGTCAATCGCGGAACACTGAAGCTTTCTTT
CASSQSRNTEAFF
>TRBJ1-3|.|TRBV3-1/TRBV3-2|.
TGTGCCAGCGAGGGCAGCACTGGAAACACCATATATTTT
CASEGSTGNTIYF
>TRBJ1-2|TRBD1|TRBV5-1|.
TGCGCCAGCAGCTTGGTGGGACAGACCTATGGCTACACCTTC
CASSLVGQTYGYTF
>TRBJ2-5|.|TRBV27|.
TGTGCCAGCAGTTCTCCCCTTAGAGAGACCCAGTACTTC
CASSSPLRETQYF